Listed below are T cell receptor beta chains from one sample, sequenced in a study of blood T cell repertoires in COVID-19. TCRdb keeps only in-frame clones here, not all; method: immunoSEQ multiplex PCR. This table holds 150,000 to 200,000 clones, 80% to 90% found once. The sequencing sample was made of peripheral blood. The origin of the receptors is a man aged 55-75 years with acute or convalescent COVID-19. CDR3s include the opening cysteine and the closing phenylalanine or tryptophan. The D gene is left open where the match is weak. A row's size may be missing; if present it is once, few, many or a size class.

clone size: -
V gene: TRBV10-3
J gene: TRBJ1-4
CDR3 length: 15
D gene: -
CDR3 protein: CAIRDSGSDNEKLFF
CDR3 DNA: TGTGCCATCAGGGATTCCGGGAGCGATAATGAAAAACTGTTTTTT

clone size: -
V gene: TRBV19
J gene: TRBJ2-1
CDR3 length: 13
D gene: -
CDR3 protein: CASTARSGNEQFF
CDR3 DNA: TGTGCCAGTACCGCCCGGTCGGGTAATGAGCAGTTCTTC

clone size: -
V gene: TRBV5-1
J gene: TRBJ2-2
CDR3 length: 15
D gene: -
CDR3 protein: CASSLEGANFRELFF
CDR3 DNA: TGCGCCAGCAGCTTGGAAGGGGCGAACTTCCGGGAGCTGTTTTTT

clone size: few
V gene: TRBV19
J gene: TRBJ2-3
CDR3 length: 14
D gene: -
CDR3 protein: CASSPGTSTHTQYF
CDR3 DNA: TGTGCCAGTAGTCCCGGGACTTCTACCCATACGCAGTATTTT

clone size: -
V gene: TRBV5-1
J gene: TRBJ2-7
CDR3 length: 12
D gene: -
CDR3 protein: CASSLDTYEQYF
CDR3 DNA: TGCGCCAGCAGCTTGGATACCTACGAGCAGTACTTC

clone size: -
V gene: TRBV3-1/TRBV3-2
J gene: TRBJ2-2
CDR3 length: 20
D gene: TRBD2
CDR3 protein: CASSQETTRSGRLNTGELFF
CDR3 DNA: TGTGCCAGCAGCCAAGAAACCACGAGGAGCGGGAGACTTAACACCGGGGAGCTGTTTTTT

clone size: -
V gene: TRBV11-3
J gene: TRBJ1-5
CDR3 length: 17
D gene: TRBD1
CDR3 protein: CASSFRQGMRGDQPQHF
CDR3 DNA: TGTGCCAGCAGCTTTAGACAGGGAATGCGGGGGGATCAGCCCCAGCATTTT

clone size: -
V gene: TRBV5-1
J gene: TRBJ1-1
CDR3 length: 15
D gene: -
CDR3 protein: CASSPPGEGNTEAFF
CDR3 DNA: TGCGCCAGCAGCCCACCGGGAGAAGGGAACACTGAAGCTTTCTTT

clone size: -
V gene: TRBV28
J gene: TRBJ1-5
CDR3 length: 19
D gene: TRBD1
CDR3 protein: CASSLFGGRGRRSNQPQHF
CDR3 DNA: TGTGCCAGCAGTTTGTTTGGGGGCAGGGGGCGCAGGAGCAATCAGCCCCAGCATTTT

clone size: -
V gene: TRBV9
J gene: TRBJ2-6
CDR3 length: 18
D gene: -
CDR3 protein: CASSVQVEESSGANVLTF
CDR3 DNA: TGTGCCAGCAGCGTTCAAGTCGAGGAGTCCTCTGGGGCCAACGTCCTGACTTTC